One and the same sample provided the 14 T cell receptor beta chains below, sequenced in a study of cytomegalovirus exposure and HLA in healthy donors. The primer mix had 60 Vbeta and 13 Jbeta primers. The method was immunoSEQ multiplex PCR; TCRdb's version includes in-frame clones alone and lacks a portion of them. Of approximately 140,000 clones in the sample, roughly four fifths were seen once. The sample was PBMCs. The receptors stem from a human donor in good health.

The chain carries TRBV27 and TRBJ1-2; perhaps TRBD1 as D (5 bases). Germline values: CDR1 MNHEY, CDR2 SMNVEV (reference sequence). Trimming removed 2 bases at V and 7 bases at J, with 11 bases between. The CDR3 spans 13 residues. The CDR3 DNA follows: TGTGCCAGCAGTTTAGGGGGGGAGACTGGCTACACCTTC. It yields the protein CASSLGGETGYTF.

Worth noting for this clone: In the same sample, other DNA sequences code for this CDR3. This CDR3 reads CASSLLGRAQETQYF. The CDR3 DNA is TGTGCCAGCAGCCTCTTGGGGAGGGCCCAGGAGACCCAGTACTTC. The chain couples TRBV13 to TRBJ2-5, with 7 bases fitting TRBD2. Germline V lookup: CDR1 PRHDT, CDR2 FYEKMQ (reference sequence). After removal of 5 bases from V and 5 bases from J, the junction contained 11 bases not matched to a gene. The CDR3 is 15 residues long.

The chain has TRBV19 and TRBJ1-4, with 8 bases identical to TRBD1. Germline V gene sequence: CDR1 LNHDA, CDR2 SQIVND (reference sequence). The V gene end was trimmed by 0 bases and the J gene end by 2 bases; junction bases not matched to a gene: 5. The CDR3 totals 17 residues. The CDR3 sequence: CASSIDLRDRTNEKLFF. The CDR3 region has the DNA TGTGCCAGTAGTATAGATCTGAGGGACAGGACTAATGAAAAACTGTTTTTT.

The rearrangement links TRBV7-3 to TRBJ2-6; no firm D call. Germline-derived CDR1 and CDR2 are SGHTA and FQGTGA. This CDR3 region has 16 residues. Trimming removed 0 bases from V and 1 base from J, with 7 bases in between. CDR3 in amino acids: CASSLTSSSGANVLTF. Here the CDR3 DNA reads TGTGCCAGCAGCTTAACCTCGTCTTCTGGGGCCAACGTCCTGACTTTC. Full variable domain (outside the CDR3, taken from reference TRBV7-3 and TRBJ2-6): GAGVSQTPSNKVTEKGKYVELRCDPISGHTALYWYRQSLGQGPEFLIYFQGTGAADDSGLPNDRFFAVRPEGSVSTLKIQRTERGDSAVYLCASSLTSSSGANVLTFGAGSRLTVL.

The V gene is TRBV11-3, the J gene TRBJ2-1; 10 positions match TRBD2. The CDR3 has 16 residues. Unmatched junction bases numbered 12, after V lost 2 bases and J lost 11 bases. The V gene's germline CDR1 is SGHNT and CDR2 YENEEA. The CDR3 spells CASSLRTSGGGGKQFF. CDR3 in DNA: TGTGCCAGCAGCTTAAGGACTAGCGGAGGGGGCGGGAAGCAGTTCTTC.

The chain carries TRBV15 and TRBJ2-5; possible D gene TRBD2, 6 bases. V was shortened by 5 bases and J by 5 bases, with 15 bases between the two germline ends. CDR1 is LNHNV and CDR2 is YYDKDF in the germline V gene (reference sequence). The CDR3 has 14 residues. This CDR3 is CATSGTRYLETQYF. DNA of the CDR3: TGTGCCACCAGCGGGACTCGGTATCTGGAGACCCAGTACTTC.

The chain carries TRBV4-1 and TRBJ1-4; no clear D gene. CDR1 is MGHRA, CDR2 YSYEKL, per germline. V dropped 6 bases and J dropped 8 bases, with 10 bases sitting between them. The CDR3 loop spans 12 amino acids. CDR3 nucleotide sequence: TGCGCCAGCAGGGGGAGAGTGGAAAAACTGTTTTTT. It is translated as CASRGRVEKLFF.

The chain employs TRBV2 and TRBJ1-1, with 7 bases lining up with TRBD1. The V segment lost 6 bases and the J segment 8 bases; nucleotides outside the gene matches: 6. This CDR3 spans 12 amino acids. Germline CDR1 reads SNHLY; CDR2 reads FYNNEI. The CDR3 DNA sequence: TGTGCCAGCAGCCGCTACAGGGGCGAAGCTTTCTTT. Its protein product is CASSRYRGEAFF.

The V call is TRBV6-5, the J call TRBJ1-6; D not resolved. CDR1 and CDR2 (germline): MNHEY, SVGAGI. This CDR3 is 14 amino acids long. V was clipped by 6 bases and J by 7 bases, with 13 bases between them. The CDR3 region is CASRPPGSNSPLHF. In DNA form, the CDR3 reads TGTGCCAGCAGACCCCCGGGGTCGAATTCACCCCTCCACTTT.

The rearrangement uses TRBV7-2 and TRBJ2-4; TRBD2 matches at 7 bases. V shed 3 bases, J shed 5 bases, and the junction held 1 base outside the gene matches. Germline-derived CDR1 and CDR2 are SGHTA and FQGNSA. The CDR3 is 13 amino acids. The CDR3 sequence is CASSFRGENIQYF. CDR3 nucleotides: TGTGCCAGCAGCTTCCGGGGGGAAAACATTCAGTACTTC.

The gene calls are TRBV6-1 and TRBJ1-2, with 9 bases lining up with TRBD1. Losses at the gene ends were 7 bases for V and 4 bases for J; bases not matched to a gene: 7. Germline CDR1 reads MNHNS; CDR2 reads SASEGT. The CDR3 contains 14 residues. CDR3: CASTLGGQGYGYTF. As DNA, the CDR3 is TGTGCCAGCACTCTAGGGGGACAGGGCTATGGCTACACCTTC.

The chain uses TRBV18 and TRBJ2-3; D remains ambiguous. The length of the CDR3 is 17 residues. Germline CDR1 reads KGHSH; CDR2 reads LQKENI. The V end was cut by 3 bases, the J end by 0 bases, with 16 bases between. The CDR3, as DNA: TGTGCCAGCTCACCGCTAATGGTTGCCCCTAGCACAGATACGCAGTATTTT. It encodes CASSPLMVAPSTDTQYF.

The V and J genes are TRBV10-3 and TRBJ2-1; 8 bases are shared with TRBD1. The germline V gene encodes CDR1 ENHRY and CDR2 SYGVKD. Trimming took 2 bases from V and 8 from J; bases not matched to a gene: 5. This CDR3 comprises 14 residues. The CDR3 reads CAISEPDRGDEQFF. The CDR3 bases are TGTGCCATCAGTGAGCCTGACAGGGGCGATGAGCAGTTCTTC.

This clone appeared a single time. The chain combines TRBV6-5 with TRBJ2-3, with D possibly TRBD1 on 5 matching bases. CDR3 length: 15 residues. Germline V gene lookup returns CDR1 MNHEY and CDR2 SVGAGI. V was pared by 0 bases and J by 4 bases, with 11 bases between. The CDR3, as DNA: TGTGCCAGCAGTTACTCCCAGGGTTTCCCAGATACGCAGTATTTT. Translation: CASSYSQGFPDTQYF.